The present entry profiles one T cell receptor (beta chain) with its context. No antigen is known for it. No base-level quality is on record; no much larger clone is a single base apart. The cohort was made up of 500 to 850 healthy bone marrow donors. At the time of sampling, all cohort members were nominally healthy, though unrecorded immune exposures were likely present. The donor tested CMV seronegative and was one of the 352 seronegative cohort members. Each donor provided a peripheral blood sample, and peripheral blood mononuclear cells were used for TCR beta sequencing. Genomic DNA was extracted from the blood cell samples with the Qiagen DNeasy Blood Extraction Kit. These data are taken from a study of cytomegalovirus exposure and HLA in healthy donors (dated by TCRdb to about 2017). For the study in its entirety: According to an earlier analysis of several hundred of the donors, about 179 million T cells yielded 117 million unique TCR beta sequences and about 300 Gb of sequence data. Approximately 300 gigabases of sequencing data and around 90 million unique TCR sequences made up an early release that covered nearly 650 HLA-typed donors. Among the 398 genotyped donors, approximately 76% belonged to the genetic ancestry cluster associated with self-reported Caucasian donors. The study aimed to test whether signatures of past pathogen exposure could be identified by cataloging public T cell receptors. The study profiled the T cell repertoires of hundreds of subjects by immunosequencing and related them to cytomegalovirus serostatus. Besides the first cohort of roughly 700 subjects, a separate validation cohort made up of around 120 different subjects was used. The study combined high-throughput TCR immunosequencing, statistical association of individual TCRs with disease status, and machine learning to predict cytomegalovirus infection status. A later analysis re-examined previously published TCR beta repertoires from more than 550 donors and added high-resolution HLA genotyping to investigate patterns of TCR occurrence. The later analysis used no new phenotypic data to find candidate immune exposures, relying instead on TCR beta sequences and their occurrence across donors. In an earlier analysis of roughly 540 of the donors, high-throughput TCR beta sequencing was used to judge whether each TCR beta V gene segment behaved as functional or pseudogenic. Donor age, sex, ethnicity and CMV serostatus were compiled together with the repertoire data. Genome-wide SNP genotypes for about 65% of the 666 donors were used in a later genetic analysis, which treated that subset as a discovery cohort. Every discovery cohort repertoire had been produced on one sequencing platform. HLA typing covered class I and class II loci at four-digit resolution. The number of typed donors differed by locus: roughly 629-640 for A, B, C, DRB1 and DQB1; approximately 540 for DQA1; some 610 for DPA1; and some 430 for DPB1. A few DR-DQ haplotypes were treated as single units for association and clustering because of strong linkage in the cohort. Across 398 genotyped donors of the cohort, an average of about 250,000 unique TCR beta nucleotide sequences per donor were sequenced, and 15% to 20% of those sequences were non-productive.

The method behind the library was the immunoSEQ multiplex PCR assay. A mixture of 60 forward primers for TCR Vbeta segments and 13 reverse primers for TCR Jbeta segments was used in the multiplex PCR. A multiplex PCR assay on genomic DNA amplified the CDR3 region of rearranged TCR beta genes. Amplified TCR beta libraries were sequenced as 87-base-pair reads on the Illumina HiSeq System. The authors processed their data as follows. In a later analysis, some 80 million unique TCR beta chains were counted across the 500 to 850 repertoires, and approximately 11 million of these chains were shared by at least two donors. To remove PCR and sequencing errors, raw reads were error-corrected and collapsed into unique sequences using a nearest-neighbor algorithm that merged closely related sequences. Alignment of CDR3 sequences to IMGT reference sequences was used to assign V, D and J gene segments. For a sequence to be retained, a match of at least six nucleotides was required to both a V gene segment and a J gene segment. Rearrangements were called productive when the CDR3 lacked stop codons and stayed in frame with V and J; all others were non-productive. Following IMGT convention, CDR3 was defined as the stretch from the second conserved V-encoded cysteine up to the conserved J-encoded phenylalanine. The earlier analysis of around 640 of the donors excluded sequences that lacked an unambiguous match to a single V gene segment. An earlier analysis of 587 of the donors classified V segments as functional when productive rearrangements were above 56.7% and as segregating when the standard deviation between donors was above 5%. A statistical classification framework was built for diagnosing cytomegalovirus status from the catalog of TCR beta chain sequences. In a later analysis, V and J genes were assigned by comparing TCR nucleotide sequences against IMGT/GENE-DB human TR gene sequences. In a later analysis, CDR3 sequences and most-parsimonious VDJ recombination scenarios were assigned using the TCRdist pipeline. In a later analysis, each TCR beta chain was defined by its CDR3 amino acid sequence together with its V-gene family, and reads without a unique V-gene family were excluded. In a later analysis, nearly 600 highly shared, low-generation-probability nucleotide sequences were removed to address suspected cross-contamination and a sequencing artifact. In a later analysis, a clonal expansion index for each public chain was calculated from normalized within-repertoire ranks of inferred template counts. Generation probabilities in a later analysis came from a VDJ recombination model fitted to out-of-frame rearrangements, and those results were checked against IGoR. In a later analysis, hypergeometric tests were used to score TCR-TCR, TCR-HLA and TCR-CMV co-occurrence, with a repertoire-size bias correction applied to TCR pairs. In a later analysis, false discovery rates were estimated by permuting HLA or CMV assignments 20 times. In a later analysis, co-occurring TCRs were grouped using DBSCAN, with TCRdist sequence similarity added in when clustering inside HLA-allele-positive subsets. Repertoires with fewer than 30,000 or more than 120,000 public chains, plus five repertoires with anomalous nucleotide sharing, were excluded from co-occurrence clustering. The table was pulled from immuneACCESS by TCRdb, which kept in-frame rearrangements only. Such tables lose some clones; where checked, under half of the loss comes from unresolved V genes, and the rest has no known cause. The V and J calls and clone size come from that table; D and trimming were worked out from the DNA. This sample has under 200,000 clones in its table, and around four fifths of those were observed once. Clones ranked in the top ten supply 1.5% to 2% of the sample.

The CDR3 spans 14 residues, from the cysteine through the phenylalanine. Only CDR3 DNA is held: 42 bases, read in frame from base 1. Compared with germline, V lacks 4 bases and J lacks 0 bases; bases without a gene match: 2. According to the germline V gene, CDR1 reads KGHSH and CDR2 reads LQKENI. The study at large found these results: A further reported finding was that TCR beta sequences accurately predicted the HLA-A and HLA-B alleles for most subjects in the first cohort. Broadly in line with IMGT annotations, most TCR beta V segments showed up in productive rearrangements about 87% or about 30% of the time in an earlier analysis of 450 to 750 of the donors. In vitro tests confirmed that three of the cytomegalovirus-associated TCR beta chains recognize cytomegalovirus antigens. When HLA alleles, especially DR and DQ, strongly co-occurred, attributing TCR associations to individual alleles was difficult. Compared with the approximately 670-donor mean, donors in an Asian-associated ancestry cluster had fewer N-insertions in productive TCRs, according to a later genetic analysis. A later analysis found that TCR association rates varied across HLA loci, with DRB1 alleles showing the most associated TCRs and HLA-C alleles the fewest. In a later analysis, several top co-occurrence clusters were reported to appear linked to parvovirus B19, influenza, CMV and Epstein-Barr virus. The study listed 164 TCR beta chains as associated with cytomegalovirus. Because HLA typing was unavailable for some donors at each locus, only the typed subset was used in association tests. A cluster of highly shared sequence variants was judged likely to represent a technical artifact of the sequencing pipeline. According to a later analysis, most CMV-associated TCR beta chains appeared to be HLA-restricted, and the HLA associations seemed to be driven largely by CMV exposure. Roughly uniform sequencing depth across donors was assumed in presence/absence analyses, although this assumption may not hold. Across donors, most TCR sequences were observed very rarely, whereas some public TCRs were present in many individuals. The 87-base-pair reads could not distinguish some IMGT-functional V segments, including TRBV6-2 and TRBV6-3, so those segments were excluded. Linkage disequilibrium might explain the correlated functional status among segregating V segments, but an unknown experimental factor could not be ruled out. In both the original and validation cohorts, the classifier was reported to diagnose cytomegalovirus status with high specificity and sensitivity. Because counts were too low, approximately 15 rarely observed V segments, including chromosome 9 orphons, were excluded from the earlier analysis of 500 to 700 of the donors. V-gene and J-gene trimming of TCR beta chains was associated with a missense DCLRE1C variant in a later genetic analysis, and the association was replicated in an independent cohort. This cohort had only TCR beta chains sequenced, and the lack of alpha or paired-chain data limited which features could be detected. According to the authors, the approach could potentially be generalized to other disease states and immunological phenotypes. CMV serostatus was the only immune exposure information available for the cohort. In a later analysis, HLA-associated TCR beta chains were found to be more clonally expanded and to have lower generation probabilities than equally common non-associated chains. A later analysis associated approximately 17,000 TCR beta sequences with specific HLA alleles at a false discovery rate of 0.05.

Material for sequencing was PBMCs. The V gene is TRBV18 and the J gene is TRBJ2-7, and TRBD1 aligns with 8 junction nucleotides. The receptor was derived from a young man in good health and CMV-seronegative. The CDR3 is CASSLQGVSYEQYF. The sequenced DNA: TGTGCCAGCTCACTACAGGGGGTCTCCTACGAGCAGTACTTC.